This T cell receptor (beta chain) was profiled in a study of Ad26.COV2.S vaccination and SARS-CoV-2 variants. Study information: The vaccine Ad26.COV2.S was put into the muscle once, or twice with 56 days between. The study's findings and limits: Vaccinees and placebo recipients showed similar non-spike TCR breadth.

Details on this clone: Its specificity is not known.

The CDR3 contains 12 residues. The germline gives CDR1 SGHNT, CDR2 YYREEE (reference sequence). J gave up 9 bases and V 2 bases, and 4 bases lay outside the gene matches. Using immunoSEQ multiplex PCR, the repertoire was profiled, and TCRdb retains in-frame clones only, with some absent. In the table there are roughly 250,000 clones, 70% to 90% of which are singletons. Treatment meaning: around 19 received Ad26.COV2.S at low or high dose, single or two shots; 5 received placebo; per-sample allocation not given. The samples were gathered on day 63 after the first injection of vaccine or placebo. The source is a person between 18 and 60 years old who received the Ad26.COV2.S COVID-19 vaccine or a placebo. The chain links TRBV5-4 to TRBJ2-5, with 7 bases lining up with TRBD1. Sequencing used peripheral blood, obtained in a trial of Ad26.COV2.S vaccine versus placebo. The CDR3: CASSFDRDPQYF. CDR3 bases: TGTGCCAGCAGCTTCGACAGGGACCCCCAGTACTTC.